This TCR beta chain came from a study of T-cell reconstitution after alpha-beta-depleted transplantation in children. This clonotype was counted only a few times. CDR3 length: 13 residues. CDR1 and CDR2 from the germline V gene are DFQATT and SNEGSKA (reference sequence). Trimming shortened V by 3 bases and J by 4 bases, and 12 bases separated the two germline ends. TCRbeta library construction was performed incorporating unique molecular identifiers. A single record per CDR3 protein comes from TCRdb applying MiXCR to the PCR reads. The sample holds some 400,000 distinct CDR3 sequences, around 21% seen once.

The V and J genes are TRBV20-1 and TRBJ1-1; TRBD1 might be the D (5 bases). The sample consisted of PBMCs from the stem cell graft donor, taken from the stem cell graft. The TCR comes from a human donor who donated a stem cell graft to a child with acute myeloid leukemia. CDR3: CSARSAGATEAFF. The CDR3 DNA reads as TGCAGTGCTAGGAGTGCCGGGGCCACTGAAGCTTTCTTT.